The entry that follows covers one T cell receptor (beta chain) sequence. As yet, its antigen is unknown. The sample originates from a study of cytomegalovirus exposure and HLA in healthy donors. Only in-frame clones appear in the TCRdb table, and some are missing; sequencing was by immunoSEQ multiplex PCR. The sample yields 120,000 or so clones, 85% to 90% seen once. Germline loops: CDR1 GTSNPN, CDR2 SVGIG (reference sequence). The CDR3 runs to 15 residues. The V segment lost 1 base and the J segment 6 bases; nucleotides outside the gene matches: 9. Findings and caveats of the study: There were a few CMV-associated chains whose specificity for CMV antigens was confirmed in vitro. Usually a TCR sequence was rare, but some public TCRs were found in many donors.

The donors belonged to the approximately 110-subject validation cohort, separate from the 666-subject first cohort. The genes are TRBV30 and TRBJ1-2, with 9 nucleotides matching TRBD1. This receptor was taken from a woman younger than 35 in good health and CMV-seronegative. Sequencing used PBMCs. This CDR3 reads CAWSALTGGENGYTF. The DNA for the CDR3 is TGTGCCTGGAGTGCACTCACAGGGGGCGAGAATGGCTACACCTTC.